The entry below describes one T cell receptor (beta chain). Antigen: not known. This sample was taken from a study of CD8 T cells in Susac syndrome. Findings and caveats of the study: Individuals included in the TCR sequencing and HLA analysis were acknowledged by the study to be relatively few in number.

The CDR3 runs 14 residues. V was trimmed by 9 bases and J by 7 bases, leaving 16 bases between them. CDR1 and CDR2 (germline): SNHLY, FYNNEI. Reverse transcription of about 0.45 to 1 ug RNA was carried out with random hexamers. Across 54 Vbeta and 13 Jbeta, TCR beta CDR3 was amplified with immunoSEQ multiplex PCR. MiXCR, run by TCRdb on the immunoSEQ multiplex PCR reads, gives a single entry per CDR3 protein. Of under 200,000 distinct CDR3 sequences listed, approximately 95% are singletons. TCR beta sequencing covered blood CD8+ and CD4+ T cells. Treatment-naive patients with stable or active relapsing-remitting disease served as multiple sclerosis controls.

The sequence derives from a human donor with multiple sclerosis. Sample: CD8+ T cells from PBMCs. V usage is TRBV2 and J usage is TRBJ1-6, with D maybe TRBD1 (5 bases). CDR3 in DNA: TGTGCCAGGACAGAGACCTCGTGGAATTCACCCCTCCACTTT. Translated, it gives CARTETSWNSPLHF.